This record looks at one TCR beta chain sequence and its context. The data were taken from a study of blood T cell repertoires in COVID-19. Looking at the study overall: There were acute and convalescent COVID-19 samples, and they came from the United States, Italy and Spain.

Germline CDR1 and CDR2: SGHAT and FQNNGV. There are 13 residues in the CDR3. Trimming removed 11 bases at V and 2 bases at J, with 12 bases between. Only in-frame clones appear in the TCRdb table, and some are missing; sequencing was by immunoSEQ multiplex PCR. The sample consists of about 35,000 clones, roughly 80% of them appearing once. The chain links TRBV11-2 to TRBJ2-2; D is ambiguous. The TCR comes from a man aged 55 to 70 in a cohort sampled during active COVID-19. Sequencing used peripheral blood. The chain's CDR3 is CAAPTDNTGELFF. CDR3 DNA: TGTGCCGCCCCTACCGATAACACCGGGGAGCTGTTTTTT.